This entry features one TCR beta chain sequence. The sample originates from a study of blood T cell repertoires in COVID-19. Turning to the study itself: COVID-19 samples from acute and convalescent phases originated in the United States, Italy and Spain. PBMCs, B-cell-depleted T cells, or T cells were the source of the cDNA or gDNA that made up the material.

Germline V gene lookup returns CDR1 MNHEY and CDR2 SVGEGT. The CDR3 covers 15 residues. V lost 0 bases to trimming and J lost 7 bases; unmatched junction nucleotides: 6. Under the authors' procedure: Nucleated cell counts were estimated from reference gene primer amplification. Clones were sequenced by immunoSEQ multiplex PCR, and TCRdb holds only the in-frame ones, with some missing. V, J and clone size are taken as reported in that table, and D and trimming were inferred from the DNA itself. There are roughly 290,000 clones in the sample; approximately 80% occur only once, and over 3.5% lies in the top ten.

Sequencing was performed on peripheral blood. The sequence derives from a woman between 50 and 59 years old with active or convalescent COVID-19. The V and J genes are TRBV6-2 or TRBV6-3 and TRBJ1-1, with 9 nucleotides matching TRBD1. The CDR3 sequence is CASSYSTRQGDEAFF. The CDR3 DNA is TGTGCCAGCAGTTACTCGACGAGACAGGGGGATGAAGCTTTCTTT.